This TCR beta chain comes out of a study of T cell responses to AZD1222 COVID-19 vaccine. Findings and caveats of the study: Among the donors, most were white British and more were female, and clonal diversity was possibly underestimated. The span of vaccine-associated CD4 TCRs extended across spike, with dominance at 160-218 and 743-854.

Turning to this clone: Antigen: not known.

The repertoire was sequenced with immunoSEQ multiplex PCR; TCRdb's copy has only in-frame clones and lacks some. The sample shows around 170,000 clones, just over 85% of them seen only once. Germline V gives CDR1 MNHEY, CDR2 SVGEGT. The germline V and J ends were trimmed by 2 bases and 11 bases, with 16 bases remaining between them. This CDR3 contains 13 residues. This chain connects TRBV6-2 or TRBV6-3 to TRBJ2-7; no firm D call. The clonotype comes from an adult who received the AZD1222 COVID-19 vaccine. The material was peripheral blood, obtained 28 days after the second AZD1222 dose. The CDR3 protein is CASSYGRVDMKYF. The CDR3 DNA is TGTGCCAGCAGTTACGGAAGGGTTGATATGAAGTACTTC.